The 9 T cell receptor beta chains reported below all come from one sample, sequenced in a study of blood T cell repertoires in COVID-19. TCRdb's table, derived via immunoSEQ multiplex PCR, lists solely in-frame clones and lacks some. The sample yields some 120,000 clones, approximately 87% seen once. The sample comprised peripheral blood. The receptors originated from a man aged 25-45 years with acute or convalescent COVID-19.

V is TRBV13 and J is TRBJ2-7; possible D gene TRBD2, 6 bases. The germline V and J ends were trimmed by 2 bases and 0 bases, with 8 bases remaining between them. Germline CDR1 and CDR2: PRHDT and FYEKMQ (reference sequence). The CDR3 runs to 14 residues. Here the CDR3 DNA reads TGTGCCAGCAGCTTATTCGGGGGCTCCTACGAGCAGTACTTC. Residues: CASSLFGGSYEQYF.

V is TRBV9 and J is TRBJ2-5; the match to TRBD2 covers 11 bases. The CDR3 is 17 amino acids. The ends lost 0 bases at V and 4 bases at J; junction bases unmatched: 8. Germline V gene lookup returns CDR1 SGDLS and CDR2 YYNGEE. The CDR3 coding sequence is TGTGCCAGCAGCGTAGGCGGTAGCGGGAGGGCCGGAGAGACCCAGTACTTC. Protein sequence: CASSVGGSGRAGETQYF.

J is TRBJ2-7 and V is TRBV6-5; D call uncertain. This CDR3 spans 13 amino acids. Trimming removed 0 bases from V and 4 bases from J, with 7 bases in between. The germline V gene encodes CDR1 MNHEY and CDR2 SVGAGI. CDR3 in DNA: TGTGCCAGCAGTTACTCGAACAGATACGAGCAGTACTTC. Protein: CASSYSNRYEQYF.

This chain connects TRBV5-5 to TRBJ2-5; D is perhaps TRBD2 (7 bases). Trimming took off 1 base at V and 1 base at J, with 11 bases between the two ends. In germline, CDR1 is SGHKS, CDR2 YYEKEE (reference sequence). The CDR3 totals 15 residues. The CDR3: CASSLPRGAQETQYF. The CDR3 coding sequence is TGTGCCAGCAGCTTGCCCCGGGGGGCCCAAGAGACCCAGTACTTC.

This clone is a singleton in its sample. The chain's CDR3 is CASSEIPRGKYF. CDR3 DNA: TGTGCCAGCAGTGAAATTCCTAGGGGCAAGTACTTC. The gene calls are TRBV6-1 and TRBJ2-7; D might be TRBD1 (5 bases). Germline V gene sequence: CDR1 MNHNS, CDR2 SASEGT. The CDR3 runs to 12 residues. Trimming left V 2 bases short and J 11 bases short, with 13 bases between.

The V and J genes are TRBV19 and TRBJ2-1, with 10 bases lining up with TRBD2. CDR3 length: 18 amino acids. Germline CDR1 and CDR2: LNHDA and SQIVND (reference sequence). After removal of 2 bases from V and 0 bases from J, the junction contained 7 bases not matched to a gene. The CDR3 sequence is CASSIYSGRAGSYNEQFF. As DNA, the CDR3 is TGTGCCAGTAGTATATACAGCGGGAGGGCGGGCTCCTACAATGAGCAGTTCTTC.

This chain joins TRBV9 and TRBJ2-7; 10 bases are a match to TRBD2. V dropped 3 bases and J dropped 3; count of bases not matched to a gene: 6. The germline V gene has CDR1 SGDLS and CDR2 YYNGEE. The CDR3 runs to 15 residues. The CDR3 nucleotides read TGTGCCAGCAGCGAGATAACTAGCGGGGACTACGAGCAGTACGTC. Translated: CASSEITSGDYEQYV.

This chain links TRBV5-4 with TRBJ1-2; TRBD1 matches 8 bases. The germline CDR1 and CDR2 sequences are SGHNT and YYREEE (reference sequence). V gave up 0 bases and J gave up 2 bases; unmatched junction bases: 0. The CDR3 totals 14 residues. The CDR3 DNA reads TGTGCCAGCAGCTTGGACAGGGGGAACTATGGCTACACCTTC. Translation: CASSLDRGNYGYTF. Filled out from reference TRBV5-4 and TRBJ1-2, the complete variable domain reads ETGVTQSPTHLIKTRGQQVTLRCSSQSGHNTVSWYQQALGQGPQFIFQYYREEENGRGNFPPRFSGLQFPNYSSELNVNALELDDSALYLCASSLDRGNYGYTFGSGTRLTVV.

The chain joins TRBV5-1 to TRBJ2-1, with D maybe TRBD1 (6 bases). CDR1 is SGHRS, CDR2 YFSETQ, per germline. The CDR3 is made up of 17 amino acids. Trimming took off 4 bases at V and 6 bases at J, with 23 bases between the two ends. CDR3 residues: CASSLFPSGQLINEQFF. DNA for the CDR3: TGCGCCAGCAGCCTCTTCCCATCGGGACAACTAATCAATGAGCAGTTCTTC.